This T cell receptor beta chain was sequenced for a study of human T cells and chemical hapten exposure. Germline CDR1 and CDR2: KGHSH and LQKENI. The CDR3 is 13 amino acids. Losses at the gene ends were 5 bases for V and 1 base for J; bases not matched to a gene: 2. Regarding time point: pre-sensitization, week 0. Treatment denoted: therapeutic diphenylcyclopropenone sensitization with weekly scalp DPC. The total RNA was obtained from whole blood that was not fractionated. In the case of this clonotype: Its target is not known.

Broader study findings: After DPC sensitization, TCRs above 1 in 1000 frequency showed no change.

The library attached unique molecular identifiers to individual cDNA molecules. In TCRdb, the RACE reads were re-called with MiXCR into one record per CDR3 protein. The sample holds about 380,000 distinct CDR3 sequences, around 5.5% seen once. This specimen was whole blood, taken in connection with sensitization to the hapten diphenylcyclopropenone (DPC). The chain couples TRBV18 to TRBJ2-7; TRBD1 agrees at 7 bases. The receptor's source is a woman aged 50 to 60 with alopecia areata. Some clones in this sample may be carry-over from other donors' samples. For the CDR3, the DNA is TGTGCCAGCTCAACGGGACAGTCCTACGAGCAGTACTTC. It specifies CASSTGQSYEQYF.